This TCR beta chain appears in the sequencing data of a study of spatial heterogeneity in lung cancer. Sample time point: sample taken at primary tumor resection. Unsorted samples of tumor, nontumor lung or frozen PBMC had their whole RNA sequenced. From the 5' RACE reads, TCRdb called clonotypes with MiXCR, one entry per CDR3 protein. The table lists roughly 4,200 distinct CDR3 sequences, 16% of them singletons. The CDR3 consists of 15 residues. V trimming: 2 bases; J trimming: 4 bases; junction bases outside the gene matches: 6. CDR1 and CDR2 (germline): GTSNPN, SVGIG (reference sequence). The specimen was PBMCs, collected at surgery. The chain employs TRBV30 and TRBJ2-2, with 8 positions matching TRBD1. This TCR was sampled from a male donor with early-stage non-small cell lung cancer. CDR3 sequence reads: CAWSRAGGFTGELFF. As DNA, the CDR3 is TGTGCCTGGAGTAGGGCAGGGGGCTTCACCGGGGAGCTGTTTTTT. Complete variable domain (other parts from reference TRBV30 and TRBJ2-2): SQTIHQWPATLVQPVGSPLSLECTVEGTSNPNLYWYRQAAGRGLQLLFYSVGIGQISSEVPQNLSASRPQDRQFILSSKKLLLSDSGFYLCAWSRAGGFTGELFFGEGSRLTVL.